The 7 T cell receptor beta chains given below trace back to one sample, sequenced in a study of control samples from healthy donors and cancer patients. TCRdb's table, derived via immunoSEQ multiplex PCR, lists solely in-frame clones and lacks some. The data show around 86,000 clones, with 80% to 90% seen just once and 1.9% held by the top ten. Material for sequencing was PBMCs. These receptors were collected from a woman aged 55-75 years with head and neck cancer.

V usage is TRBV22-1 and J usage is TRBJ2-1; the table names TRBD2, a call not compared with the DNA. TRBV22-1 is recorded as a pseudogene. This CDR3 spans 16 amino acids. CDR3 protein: CPGSAKPPSSYNEQFF. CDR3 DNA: TGTCCTGGGAGCGCAAAGCCGCCGAGCTCCTACAATGAGCAGTTCTTC.

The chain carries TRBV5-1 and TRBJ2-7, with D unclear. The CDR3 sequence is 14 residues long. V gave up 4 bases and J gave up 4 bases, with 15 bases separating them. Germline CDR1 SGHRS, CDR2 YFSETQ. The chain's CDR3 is CASSGQLDEYEQYF. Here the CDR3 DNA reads TGCGCCAGCAGCGGCCAATTGGACGAGTACGAGCAGTACTTC.

This CDR3 is CASSEYWGPTSQETQYF. CDR3 coding DNA: TGTGCCAGCAGTGAATATTGGGGGCCAACCTCTCAAGAGACCCAGTACTTC. The gene calls are TRBV25-1 and TRBJ2-5; the D gene is possibly TRBD1 (6 bases). Trimming pared 0 bases from V and 2 bases from J, leaving 16 bases between. CDR1 is MGHDK, CDR2 SYGVNS, per germline. The CDR3 contains 17 residues. Full variable domain (outside the CDR3, taken from reference TRBV25-1 and TRBJ2-5): EADIYQTPRYLVIGTGKKITLECSQTMGHDKMYWYQQDPGMELHLIHYSYGVNSTEKGDLSSESTVSRIRTEHFPLTLESARPSHTSQYLCASSEYWGPTSQETQYFGPGTRLLVL.

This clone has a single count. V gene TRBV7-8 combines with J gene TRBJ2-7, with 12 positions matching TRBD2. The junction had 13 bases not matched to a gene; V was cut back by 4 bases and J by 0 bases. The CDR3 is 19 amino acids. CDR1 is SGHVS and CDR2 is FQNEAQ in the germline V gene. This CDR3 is CASSSKLAGGLTLSYEQYF. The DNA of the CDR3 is TGTGCCAGCAGCTCAAAACTAGCGGGAGGCCTGACGCTCTCCTACGAGCAGTACTTC.

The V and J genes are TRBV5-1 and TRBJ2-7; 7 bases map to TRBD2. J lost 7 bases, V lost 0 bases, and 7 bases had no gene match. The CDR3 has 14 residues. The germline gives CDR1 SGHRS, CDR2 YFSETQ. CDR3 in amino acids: CASSLVRGREEQYF. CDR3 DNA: TGCGCCAGCAGCTTGGTACGGGGGAGGGAGGAGCAGTACTTC.

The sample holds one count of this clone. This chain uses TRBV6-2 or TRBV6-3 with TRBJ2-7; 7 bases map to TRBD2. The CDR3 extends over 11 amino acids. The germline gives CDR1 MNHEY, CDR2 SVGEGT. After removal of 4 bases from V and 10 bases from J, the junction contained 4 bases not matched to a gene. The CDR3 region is CASSLGLVQYF. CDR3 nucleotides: TGTGCCAGCAGTTTAGGACTAGTTCAGTACTTC.

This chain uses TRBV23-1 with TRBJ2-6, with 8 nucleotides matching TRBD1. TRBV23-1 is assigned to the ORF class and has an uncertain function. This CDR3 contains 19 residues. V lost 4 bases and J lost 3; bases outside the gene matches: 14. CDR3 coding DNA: TGCGCCAGCAGTCGCCCAGGACAGGGAATGGCGGTTGGGGCCAACGTCCTGACTTTC. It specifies CASSRPGQGMAVGANVLTF.